These 28 T cell receptor beta chains were sequenced from one sample in a study of T cell repertoires in cytomegalovirus infection. These receptors have no identified antigens. TCRdb used MiXCR to reprocess the reads, holding one entry per CDR3 protein. The profile shows tens of thousands of distinct CDR3 sequences, 20% of them singletons. This material consisted of CD8+ T cells from cultured PBMCs, taken from culture after CMV antigen stimulation. These receptors came from a human donor in good health (CMV status not recorded). Some clones in this sample may be carry-over from other donors' samples.

This clonotype is labeled as medium-sized (0.01 to 0.1%). The V call is TRBV7-2, the J call TRBJ1-2; D may be TRBD1 (5 bases). The ends were cut back, 0 bases at V and 6 bases at J, with 14 bases in the middle. The CDR3 totals 15 residues. The germline V gene has CDR1 SGHTA and CDR2 FQGNSA. This chain's CDR3 is CASSLALRQGDGYTF. For the CDR3, the DNA is TGTGCCAGCAGCTTAGCGCTAAGGCAGGGTGATGGCTACACCTTC.

The J gene is TRBJ2-1, the V gene TRBV7-2; unclear D gene. Trimming cost V 7 bases and J 1 base, with 8 bases left between them. Germline CDR1 is SGHTA and CDR2 is FQGNSA. CDR3 length: 13 residues. Here the CDR3 reads CASKIGSYNEQFF. The CDR3 DNA sequence: TGTGCCAGCAAAATAGGGTCCTACAATGAGCAGTTCTTC.

The chain is built from TRBV3-1 and TRBJ2-1, with TRBD1 matching over 10 bases. The length of the CDR3 is 17 residues. Trimming removed 1 base from V and 7 bases from J; junction bases left unmatched: 10. Germline lookup yields CDR1 LGHDT and CDR2 YNNKEL (reference sequence). CDR3 sequence reads: CASSQAGTGERVNEQFF. CDR3 in DNA: TGTGCCAGCAGCCAAGCCGGGACAGGGGAGCGCGTGAATGAGCAGTTCTTC.

This clonotype was recorded at least ten times. The chain combines TRBV7-9 with TRBJ2-1; D is ambiguous. Germline CDR1 and CDR2: SEHNR and FQNEAQ (reference sequence). Between the trimmed V and J ends, which lost 0 bases and 8 bases, there was a span of 5 bases. The CDR3 runs to 12 residues. CDR3 in DNA: TGTGCCAGCAGCTTAGCCCCCGATGAGCAGTTCTTC. It encodes CASSLAPDEQFF.

This chain links TRBV4-2 with TRBJ2-3, with D perhaps matching TRBD2 (6 bases). The germline CDR1 and CDR2 sequences are LGHNA and YNFKEQ. The length of the CDR3 is 14 residues. With 3 bases removed from V and 3 bases from J, the gap between germline ends came to 10 bases. CDR3 amino acids: CASSQETRTDTQYF. The CDR3 bases are TGTGCCAGCAGCCAGGAGACTAGAACAGATACGCAGTATTTT.

This clonotype was counted only a few times. The V call is TRBV4-2, the J call TRBJ2-2; 10 bases fit TRBD1. Germline loops: CDR1 LGHNA, CDR2 YNFKEQ. Trimming took 3 bases from V and 3 from J; bases not matched to a gene: 7. This CDR3 contains 17 residues. The CDR3 DNA sequence: TGTGCCAGCAGCCACCCGGGGGGGACAGGGGACACCGGGGAGCTGTTTTTT. Translating gives CASSHPGGTGDTGELFF.

The chain recombines TRBV6-4 with TRBJ1-1, with D unclear. V was shortened by 2 bases and J by 4 bases, with 8 bases between the two germline ends. The CDR3 contains 13 residues. The germline gives CDR1 MRHNA, CDR2 SNTAGT. CDR3 residues: CASSDDRRTEAFF. The CDR3 bases are TGTGCCAGCAGTGACGACCGGCGCACTGAAGCTTTCTTT.

This chain uses TRBV3-1 with TRBJ1-1; TRBD1 aligns across 9 bases. The ends lost 1 base at V and 3 bases at J; junction bases unmatched: 3. From germline, CDR1 is LGHDT and CDR2 YNNKEL (reference sequence). The CDR3 covers 15 residues. For the CDR3, the DNA is TGTGCCAGCAGCCAAGCGTGGACAGGGGACACTGAAGCTTTCTTT. As protein: CASSQAWTGDTEAFF.

The chain has TRBV7-2 and TRBJ2-3; TRBD2 might be the D (5 bases). The germline gives CDR1 SGHTA, CDR2 FQGNSA. V gave up 1 base and J gave up 2 bases, with 10 bases separating them. The CDR3 spans 15 residues. The CDR3 DNA sequence: TGTGCCAGCAGCTTAGTCCGGGAAACCACAGATACGCAGTATTTT. It codes for CASSLVRETTDTQYF.

This clonotype was seen more than once but under ten times. This chain links TRBV7-2 with TRBJ1-4; D is uncertain. Germline assignment: CDR1 SGHTA and CDR2 FQGNSA. Trimming took 4 bases from V and 3 from J, leaving 21 bases between them. The CDR3 runs 18 residues. Written as DNA, the CDR3 is TGTGCCAGCAGCTGGTCCCCGGGAGACATTTTGGCTAATGAAAAACTGTTTTTT. Translation gives CASSWSPGDILANEKLFF.

This sequence joins TRBV7-6 and TRBJ2-3, with 7 bases matching TRBD2. Germline CDR1 is SGHVS and CDR2 is FNYEAQ. The V gene end was trimmed by 5 bases and the J gene end by 0 bases; junction bases not matched to a gene: 23. The length of the CDR3 is 21 residues. CDR3 region: CASSRSSGGGRNNPSTDTQYF. The CDR3 DNA reads TGTGCCAGCAGCCGAAGTTCTGGCGGGGGAAGAAACAACCCTAGCACAGATACGCAGTATTTT.

The chain employs TRBV5-5 and TRBJ2-3, with D perhaps matching TRBD2 (6 bases). Germline loops: CDR1 SGHKS, CDR2 YYEKEE (reference sequence). Between the trimmed V and J ends, which lost 5 bases and 2 bases, there was a span of 24 bases. The CDR3 runs to 18 residues. CDR3 residues: CASRYDRDFRLTTDTQYF. The CDR3 region has the DNA TGTGCCAGCAGATATGACCGGGACTTCCGTTTAACCACAGATACGCAGTATTTT.

The chain recombines TRBV7-8 with TRBJ2-7; the D gene is possibly TRBD2 (6 bases). V was shortened by 7 bases and J by 3 bases, with 19 bases between the two germline ends. The CDR3 contains 15 residues. From germline, CDR1 is SGHVS and CDR2 FQNEAQ. The CDR3 nucleotides are TGTGCCAGCACCCTGGGGCGGGGAAAAGACTACGAGCAGTACTTC. This translates into CASTLGRGKDYEQYF.

The chain has TRBV7-6 and TRBJ1-5, with a possible D match to TRBD1 (6 bases). CDR1 and CDR2 (germline): SGHVS, FNYEAQ. The ends were cut back, 2 bases at V and 3 bases at J, with 8 bases in the middle. This CDR3 comprises 14 residues. CDR3 region: CASSLQGINQPQHF. CDR3 bases: TGTGCCAGCAGCTTACAGGGGATCAATCAGCCCCAGCATTTT.

This clonotype has more than one count but fewer than ten. The chain uses TRBV7-6 and TRBJ1-5; D is possibly TRBD1 (5 bases). CDR3 length: 14 amino acids. From germline, CDR1 is SGHVS and CDR2 FNYEAQ. Trimming took 5 bases from V and 6 from J, leaving 14 bases between them. The CDR3 nucleotides read TGTGCCAGCAGCCGCGGGAGGGGTGGTCAGCCCCAGCATTTT. Its translation: CASSRGRGGQPQHF.

The chain links TRBV11-2 to TRBJ2-3; 10 bases agree with TRBD2. The V gene end was trimmed by 8 bases and the J gene end by 4 bases; junction bases not matched to a gene: 21. Germline loops: CDR1 SGHAT, CDR2 FQNNGV. CDR3 length equals 19 residues. The CDR3 DNA reads as TGTGCCAGCCAAATTAAAAGGACGAGCGGGAGGGGGAAACCAGATACGCAGTATTTT. It specifies CASQIKRTSGRGKPDTQYF.

CDR3 region: CASSLEPGSITDTQYF. CDR3 DNA sequence: TGTGCCAGCAGCTTAGAGCCAGGGTCCATCACAGATACGCAGTATTTT. V usage is TRBV7-8 and J usage is TRBJ2-3; perhaps TRBD1 as D (5 bases). The CDR3 has 16 amino acids. The germline V and J ends were trimmed by 1 base and 2 bases, with 13 bases remaining between them. Germline V gene sequence: CDR1 SGHVS, CDR2 FQNEAQ.

This clonotype was found a few times. The V gene is TRBV6-6, the J gene TRBJ1-2; possible D gene TRBD1, 5 bases. Germline CDR1 is MNHNY and CDR2 is SVGAGI (reference sequence). The CDR3 has 13 amino acids. Trimming removed 5 bases at V and 8 bases at J, with 15 bases between. The CDR3 DNA follows: TGTGCCAGCAGTGTTAAGGGGAGAGAGGGCTACACCTTC. It translates to CASSVKGREGYTF.

The chain links TRBV7-4 to TRBJ1-2; D is uncertain. This CDR3 region has 14 residues. CDR1 and CDR2 from the germline V gene are SGHVT and SQSDAQ. V lost 2 bases and J lost 4, with 11 bases in between. The CDR3 coding sequence is TGTGCCAGCAGCTTATTTGGTAACCCCTATGGCTACACCTTC. Its protein is CASSLFGNPYGYTF.

The gene calls are TRBV7-2 and TRBJ2-3; TRBD2 agrees at 8 bases. This CDR3 comprises 16 residues. V lost 6 bases to trimming and J lost 5 bases; unmatched junction nucleotides: 13. In germline, CDR1 is SGHTA, CDR2 FQGNSA. CDR3 in amino acids: CASSIRLGLAGDTQYF. CDR3 DNA: TGTGCCAGCAGTATTCGCTTGGGGCTAGCGGGAGATACGCAGTATTTT. Filled out from reference TRBV7-2 and TRBJ2-3, the complete variable domain reads GAGVSQSPSNKVTEKGKDVELRCDPISGHTALYWYRQSLGQGLEFLIYFQGNSAPDKSGLPSDRFSAERTGGSVSTLTIQRTQQEDSAVYLCASSIRLGLAGDTQYFGPGTRLTVL.

The chain uses TRBV7-8 and TRBJ2-3, with 7 bases lining up with TRBD2. The CDR3 extends over 13 amino acids. Trimming took 11 bases from V and 0 from J; bases not matched to a gene: 5. Per the germline V gene, CDR1 is SGHVS and CDR2 is FQNEAQ. The CDR3 region has the DNA TGTGCCTCGGGGGGAACTAGCACAGATACGCAGTATTTT. Translated: CASGGTSTDTQYF. Combining the CDR3 with reference TRBV7-8 and TRBJ2-3 gives the whole variable domain GAGVSQSPRYKVAKRGQDVALRCDPISGHVSLFWYQQALGQGPEFLTYFQNEAQLDKSGLPSDRFFAERPEGSVSTLKIQRTQQEDSAVYLCASGGTSTDTQYFGPGTRLTVL.

The chain combines TRBV7-9 with TRBJ1-1; D may be TRBD1 (6 bases). This CDR3 region has 17 residues. CDR1 and CDR2 from the germline V gene are SEHNR and FQNEAQ (reference sequence). V was shortened by 5 bases and J by 1 base, with 20 bases between the two germline ends. DNA of the CDR3: TGTGCCAGCAGCCAGGGGTGGGGGATTGAAACGAACACTGAAGCTTTCTTT. Residues: CASSQGWGIETNTEAFF.

The rearrangement links TRBV19 to TRBJ1-5, with a weak D call TRBD1 (5 bases). The CDR3 length is 16 residues. The V gene lost 0 bases and the J gene lost 6 bases, with 15 bases spanning the gap. CDR1 and CDR2 from the germline V gene are LNHDA and SQIVND (reference sequence). DNA of the CDR3: TGTGCCAGTAGTATAGAAGGAAGGGGCGGTCGTCAGCCCCAGCATTTT. Translated, it gives CASSIEGRGGRQPQHF.

The chain recombines TRBV10-3 with TRBJ2-1; TRBD2 might be the D (6 bases). The V gene lost 6 bases and the J gene lost 7 bases, with 16 bases spanning the gap. The CDR3 covers 14 residues. Germline V gene data show CDR1 as ENHRY and CDR2 as SYGVKD. The chain's CDR3 is CAIRNRFGGNEQFF. The CDR3 region has the DNA TGTGCCATCAGGAACAGGTTTGGGGGGAATGAGCAGTTCTTC.

V gene TRBV28 combines with J gene TRBJ1-2; D is undetermined. CDR3 length: 12 amino acids. Germline V gene sequence: CDR1 MDHEN, CDR2 SYDVKM. With 8 bases removed from V and 4 bases from J, the gap between germline ends came to 11 bases. The CDR3 DNA is TGTGCCAGCTGGCGGCGGAGCTATGGCTACACCTTC. This encodes CASWRRSYGYTF.

The chain joins TRBV7-2 to TRBJ1-3, with 8 bases that match TRBD1. The length of the CDR3 is 15 residues. Germline V gene sequence: CDR1 SGHTA, CDR2 FQGNSA. With V trimmed by 6 bases and J by 4 bases, 8 bases remained unmatched. The CDR3 bases are TGTGCCAGCAGACCGTCCAGGGGGCCCGGAAACACCATATATTTT. Its protein is CASRPSRGPGNTIYF. The variable domain in full, with the rest retrieved from reference TRBV7-2 and TRBJ1-3, is GAGVSQSPSNKVTEKGKDVELRCDPISGHTALYWYRQSLGQGLEFLIYFQGNSAPDKSGLPSDRFSAERTGGSVSTLTIQRTQQEDSAVYLCASRPSRGPGNTIYFGEGSWLTVV.

This chain uses TRBV4-3 with TRBJ1-1; 8 bases fit TRBD1. After removal of 1 base from V and 5 bases from J, the junction contained 6 bases not matched to a gene. Germline V gives CDR1 LGHNA, CDR2 YSLEER. CDR3 length: 15 residues. Written as DNA, the CDR3 is TGCGCCAGCAGCCAAGCTCGGACAGGGTGGACTGAAGCTTTCTTT. It codes for CASSQARTGWTEAFF.

This clonotype was seen more than once but under ten times. The chain is built from TRBV6-5 and TRBJ1-1, with 7 bases identical to TRBD1. The CDR3 has 17 residues. Germline V gene lookup returns CDR1 MNHEY and CDR2 SVGAGI. With V trimmed by 2 bases and J by 2 bases, 11 bases remained unmatched. DNA for the CDR3: TGTGCCAGCAGTTACGGGGGGGCCGGGACAGCAAACACTGAAGCTTTCTTT. Its translation is CASSYGGAGTANTEAFF.